What follows describes a single T cell receptor (beta chain). Its target is not known. What the library attached to individual cDNA molecules were unique molecular identifiers. In TCRdb, the RACE reads were re-called with MiXCR into one record per CDR3 protein. The sample holds 35,000 to 50,000 distinct CDR3 sequences, roughly a tenth seen once. This entry is derived from a study of human T cells and chemical hapten exposure. Study-level information: Slight differences in pooled library volume were the main source of varying TCR yields across samples.

This sample's time point: pre-sensitization, week 0. Treatment meaning: therapeutic diphenylcyclopropenone sensitization with weekly scalp DPC. Non-pregnant alopecia patients aged 18 to 70, suitable for DPC therapy. Study-wide points: There was a positive correlation between PT1 expanded TCR counts and patch test score.

This CDR3 has 17 residues. V gave up 0 bases and J gave up 0 bases, with 9 bases separating them. Germline CDR1 LNHDA, CDR2 SQIVND (reference sequence). Sequencing was performed on whole blood, taken in connection with sensitization to the hapten diphenylcyclopropenone (DPC). This TCR came from a young man with alopecia areata. Some clones in this sample may be carry-over from other donors' samples. The chain employs TRBV19 and TRBJ1-6, with no clear D. The CDR3 coding sequence is TGTGCCAGTAGTATAGATTGGTCAAGCTCCTATAATTCACCCCTCCACTTT. It specifies CASSIDWSSSYNSPLHF.